This entry describes one TCR beta chain. The repertoire was sequenced with immunoSEQ multiplex PCR; TCRdb's copy has only in-frame clones and lacks some. The repertoire holds about 11,000 clones, about 84% seen once, with roughly 0.92% in the top ten. No donor had influenza vaccine in the prior 6 months; all lived in the community. This entry comes from a study of follicular helper T cells after annual influenza vaccination. The germline CDR1 and CDR2 sequences are SEHNR and FQNEAQ (reference sequence). This CDR3 has 13 amino acids. Trimming shortened V by 5 bases and J by 8 bases, and 15 bases separated the two germline ends.

This sequence was found in an adult who received the influenza vaccine. This specimen was CXCR5- memory CD4+ T cells sorted from blood, taken 6 weeks after influenza vaccination. The gene calls are TRBV7-9 and TRBJ1-1; weak D call: TRBD1 (5 bases). CDR3 residues: CASSLGTGNEAFF. DNA of the CDR3: TGTGCCAGCAGCCTGGGGACGGGAAACGAAGCTTTCTTT.